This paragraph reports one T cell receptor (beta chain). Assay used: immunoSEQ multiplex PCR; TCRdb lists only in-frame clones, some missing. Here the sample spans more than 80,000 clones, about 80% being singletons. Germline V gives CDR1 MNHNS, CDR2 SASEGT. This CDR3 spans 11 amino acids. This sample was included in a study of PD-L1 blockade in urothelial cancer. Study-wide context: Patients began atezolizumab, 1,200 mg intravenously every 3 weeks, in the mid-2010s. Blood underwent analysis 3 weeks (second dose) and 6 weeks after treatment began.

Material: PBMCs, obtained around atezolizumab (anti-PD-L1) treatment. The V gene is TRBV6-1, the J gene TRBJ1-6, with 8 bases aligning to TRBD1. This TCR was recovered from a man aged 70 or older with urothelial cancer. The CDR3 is CGTGNNSPLHF. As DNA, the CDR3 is TGTGGGACAGGGAATAATTCACCCCTCCACTTT.